The T cell receptor beta chain under discussion was sequenced for a study of cytomegalovirus exposure and HLA in healthy donors. Study background: Roughly 180 million T cells yielded more than 95 million unique TCR beta sequences, as an earlier analysis found. General study results and limits: In a later analysis, several top co-occurrence clusters appeared linked to parvovirus B19, influenza, CMV and Epstein-Barr virus. Generally TCR sequences proved uncommon, though certain public TCRs appeared in numerous donors.

This CDR3 has 13 amino acids. Germline lookup yields CDR1 MDHEN and CDR2 SYDVKM. Between the trimmed V and J ends, which lost 5 bases and 2 bases, there was a span of 6 bases. Comment on this clone: The antigen is undetermined. The sample carries other DNA sequences with the same CDR3.

The PCR used 60 Vbeta and 13 Jbeta primers. The method was immunoSEQ multiplex PCR; TCRdb's version includes in-frame clones alone and lacks a portion of them. The sample includes under 100,000 clones, around three quarters of them seen just once. Specimen: PBMCs. The rearrangement links TRBV28 to TRBJ1-4, with D unclear. This clonotype was obtained from a woman aged 50 to 65 in good health and CMV-seropositive. The CDR3 protein is CASSLFTNEKLFF. The CDR3 coding sequence is TGTGCCAGCAGTCTTTTCACTAATGAAAAACTGTTTTTT.